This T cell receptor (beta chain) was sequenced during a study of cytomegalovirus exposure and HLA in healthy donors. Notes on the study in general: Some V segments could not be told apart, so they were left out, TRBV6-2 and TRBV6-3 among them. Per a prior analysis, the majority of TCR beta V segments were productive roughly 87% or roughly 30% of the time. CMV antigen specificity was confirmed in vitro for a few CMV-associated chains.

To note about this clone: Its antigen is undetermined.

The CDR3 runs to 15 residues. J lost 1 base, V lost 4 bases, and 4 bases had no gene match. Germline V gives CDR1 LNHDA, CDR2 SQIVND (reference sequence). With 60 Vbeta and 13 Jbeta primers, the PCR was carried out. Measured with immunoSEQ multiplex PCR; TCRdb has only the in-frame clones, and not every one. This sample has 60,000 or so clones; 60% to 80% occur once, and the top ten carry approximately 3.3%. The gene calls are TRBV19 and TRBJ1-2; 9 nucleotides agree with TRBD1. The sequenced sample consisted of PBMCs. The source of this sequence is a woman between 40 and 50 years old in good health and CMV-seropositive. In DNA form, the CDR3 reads TGTGCCAGTAGTAGGACGGACAGGGGTAACTATGGCTACACCTTC. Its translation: CASSRTDRGNYGYTF. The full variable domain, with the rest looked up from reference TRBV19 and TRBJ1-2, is DGGITQSPKYLFRKEGQNVTLSCEQNLNHDAMYWYRQDPGQGLRLIYYSQIVNDFQKGDIAEGYSVSREKKESFPLTVTSAQKNPTAFYLCASSRTDRGNYGYTFGSGTRLTVV.